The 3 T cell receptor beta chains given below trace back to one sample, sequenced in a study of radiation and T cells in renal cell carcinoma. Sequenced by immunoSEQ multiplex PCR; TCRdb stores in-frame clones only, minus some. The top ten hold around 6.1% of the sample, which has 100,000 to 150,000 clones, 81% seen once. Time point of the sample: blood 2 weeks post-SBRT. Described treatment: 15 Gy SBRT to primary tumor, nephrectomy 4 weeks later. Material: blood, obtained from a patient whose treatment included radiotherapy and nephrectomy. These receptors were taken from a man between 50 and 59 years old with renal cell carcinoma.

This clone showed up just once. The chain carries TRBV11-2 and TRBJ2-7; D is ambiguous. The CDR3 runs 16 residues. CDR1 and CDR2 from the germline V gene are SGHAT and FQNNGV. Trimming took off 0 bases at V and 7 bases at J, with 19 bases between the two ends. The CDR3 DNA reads TGTGCCAGCAGCTTAGAAGGGCACACGAGCTTAGTAGAGCAGTACTTC. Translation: CASSLEGHTSLVEQYF.

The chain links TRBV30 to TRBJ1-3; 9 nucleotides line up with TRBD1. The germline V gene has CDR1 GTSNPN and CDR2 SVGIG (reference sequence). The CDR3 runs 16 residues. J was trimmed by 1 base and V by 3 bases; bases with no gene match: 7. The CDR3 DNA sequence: TGTGCCTGGAGCGGTTTTGGGACAGGGTCTGGAAACACCATATATTTT. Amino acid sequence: CAWSGFGTGSGNTIYF.

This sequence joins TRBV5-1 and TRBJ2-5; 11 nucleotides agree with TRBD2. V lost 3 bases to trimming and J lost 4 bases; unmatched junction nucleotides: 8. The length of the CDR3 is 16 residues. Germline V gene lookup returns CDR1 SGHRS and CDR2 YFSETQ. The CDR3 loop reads CASSSLAGGGGETQYF. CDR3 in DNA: TGCGCCAGCAGCTCTCTAGCGGGGGGTGGTGGAGAGACCCAGTACTTC.